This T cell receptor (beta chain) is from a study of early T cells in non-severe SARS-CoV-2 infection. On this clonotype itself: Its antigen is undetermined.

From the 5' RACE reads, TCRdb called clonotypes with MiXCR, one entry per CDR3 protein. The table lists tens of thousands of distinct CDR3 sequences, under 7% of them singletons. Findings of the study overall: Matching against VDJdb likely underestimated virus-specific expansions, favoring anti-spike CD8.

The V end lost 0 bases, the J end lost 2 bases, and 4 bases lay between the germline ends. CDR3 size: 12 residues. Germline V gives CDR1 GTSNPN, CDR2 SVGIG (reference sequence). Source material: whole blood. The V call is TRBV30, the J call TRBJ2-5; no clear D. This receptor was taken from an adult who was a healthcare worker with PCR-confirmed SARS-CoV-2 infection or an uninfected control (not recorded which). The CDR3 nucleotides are TGTGCCTGGAGTGTAGCGCAAGAGACCCAGTACTTC. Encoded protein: CAWSVAQETQYF.